These 25 T cell receptor beta chains were all obtained from the same sample, sequenced in a study of CD8+ T cells in alopecia areata (dated 2018 in TCRdb). Preparation of the library involved the immunoSEQ multiplex PCR assay. To provide template for TCR sequencing, every sample had RNA extracted and reverse transcribed into cDNA. Sourced from immuneACCESS, this table was stored by TCRdb with only in-frame sequences that have V and J called. A share of the clones is absent; for the studies checked, an unresolved V gene accounts for under half, and the remainder has no known explanation. A total of some 25,000 clones appear in this sample, approximately 52% of them only once. The top ten constitute roughly a third of the sample. Sequences were obtained from NKG2D-high CD8+ T cells sorted from blood. The meaning of the sample's cell subset or site label: sorted CD8+ NKG2D-high blood T cells. Receptor source: a human donor with alopecia areata.

This clone appeared a single time. J is TRBJ1-1 and V is TRBV27; D possibly corresponds to TRBD1 (5 bases). CDR1 and CDR2 from the germline V gene are MNHEY and SMNVEV (reference sequence). CDR3 length: 14 residues. V lost 3 bases to trimming and J lost 1 base, with 9 bases between them. The CDR3, as DNA: TGTGCCAGCAGTTTTCATGGACAGAACACTGAAGCTTTCTTT. Its protein is CASSFHGQNTEAFF.

The V call is TRBV27, the J call TRBJ2-7; 11 nucleotides agree with TRBD2. CDR1 and CDR2 (germline): MNHEY, SMNVEV (reference sequence). The CDR3 runs 15 residues. J was trimmed by 3 bases and V by 6 bases; bases with no gene match: 7. The CDR3 spells CASSLLAGEVYEQYF. The CDR3, as DNA: TGTGCCAGCAGCTTACTAGCGGGAGAAGTCTACGAGCAGTACTTC.

This clone was picked up one time. This chain links TRBV9 with TRBJ2-1; D is uncertain. The CDR3 loop spans 16 amino acids. CDR1 and CDR2 (germline): SGDLS, YYNGEE. Trimming cost V 2 bases and J 7 bases, with 19 bases left between them. The CDR3 protein is CASSVNPRHGVNEQFF. The CDR3 DNA reads TGTGCCAGCAGCGTGAACCCGCGGCATGGAGTGAATGAGCAGTTCTTC. Combining the CDR3 with reference TRBV9 and TRBJ2-1 gives the whole variable domain DSGVTQTPKHLITATGQRVTLRCSPRSGDLSVYWYQQSLDQGLQFLIQYYNGEERAKGNILERFSAQQFPDLHSELNLSSLELGDSALYFCASSVNPRHGVNEQFFGPGTRLTVL.

The V gene is TRBV6-6, the J gene TRBJ1-1; D is uncertain. The V end was cut by 0 bases, the J end by 8 bases, with 13 bases between. The CDR3 is 14 residues long. Germline values: CDR1 MNHNY, CDR2 SVGAGI (reference sequence). The CDR3 nucleotides are TGTGCCAGCAGTTACTCGAGTTTCAGCGAAGAAGCTTTCTTT. It yields the protein CASSYSSFSEEAFF.

This chain joins TRBV7-8 and TRBJ2-3, with a possible D match to TRBD2 (5 bases). V was clipped by 0 bases and J by 5 bases, with 9 bases between them. Germline assignment: CDR1 SGHVS and CDR2 FQNEAQ. The CDR3 is 14 amino acids. CDR3 DNA sequence: TGTGCCAGCAGCTTAGCGGGAGAGGGAGATACGCAGTATTTT. Translation: CASSLAGEGDTQYF.

Here the CDR3 DNA reads TGCAGCGTTGAAGGGAGACCCGGGGGAGAGCAGTACTTC. Translation: CSVEGRPGGEQYF. J is TRBJ2-7 and V is TRBV29-1; TRBD2 might be the D (6 bases). The CDR3 totals 13 residues. The germline V gene has CDR1 SQVTM and CDR2 ANQGSEA. Trimming shortened V by 1 base and J by 7 bases, and 14 bases separated the two germline ends.

The genes are TRBV9 and TRBJ2-7; D possibly corresponds to TRBD2 (6 bases). The V gene lost 0 bases and the J gene lost 5 bases, with 18 bases spanning the gap. In germline, CDR1 is SGDLS, CDR2 YYNGEE. The CDR3 consists of 16 residues. CDR3 amino acids: CASSVELAGSRNEQYF. DNA of the CDR3: TGTGCCAGCAGCGTAGAGTTGGCGGGGAGTCGTAACGAGCAGTACTTC.

This chain links TRBV25-1 with TRBJ2-1, with D possibly being TRBD2 (5 bases). The V gene lost 4 bases and the J gene lost 9 bases, with 10 bases spanning the gap. Germline V gives CDR1 MGHDK, CDR2 SYGVNS. The CDR3 is made up of 12 amino acids. CDR3 in DNA: TGTGCCAGCAGTGTTTTGGGAGTTGAGCAGTTCTTC. Translating it yields CASSVLGVEQFF.

DNA of the CDR3: TGCAGCGTTGAAGACCCATCTAGCGGGAGAACGCATGAGCAGTTCTTC. Encoded protein: CSVEDPSSGRTHEQFF. The V gene is TRBV29-1, the J gene TRBJ2-1; 10 positions agree with TRBD2. The CDR3 runs 16 residues. V lost 0 bases, J lost 8 bases, and 10 bases stayed unmatched. Germline V gene lookup returns CDR1 SQVTM and CDR2 ANQGSEA.

J is TRBJ2-7 and V is TRBV6-5; TRBD2 might be the D (5 bases). The CDR3 is made up of 14 amino acids. The germline V and J ends were trimmed by 10 bases and 7 bases, with 23 bases remaining between them. Germline CDR1 reads MNHEY; CDR2 reads SVGAGI. CDR3 sequence reads: CATGIYNIAQEQYF. CDR3 bases: TGTGCCACGGGAATCTATAACATAGCCCAAGAGCAGTACTTC.

This chain joins TRBV7-9 and TRBJ1-2; D not certain. Germline V lookup: CDR1 SEHNR, CDR2 FQNEAQ (reference sequence). V gave up 1 base and J gave up 7 bases, with 13 bases separating them. The CDR3 totals 14 residues. The CDR3 here is CASSLVRGIAGYTF. The CDR3 bases are TGTGCCAGCAGCTTAGTCAGAGGAATAGCTGGCTACACCTTC. Filled out from reference TRBV7-9 and TRBJ1-2, the complete variable domain reads DTGVSQNPRHKITKRGQNVTFRCDPISEHNRLYWYRQTLGQGPEFLTYFQNEAQLEKSRLLSDRFSAERPKGSFSTLEIQRTEQGDSAMYLCASSLVRGIAGYTFGSGTRLTVV.

The V call is TRBV19, the J call TRBJ2-3; TRBD2 matches 7 bases. The J segment lost 6 bases and the V segment lost 7 bases, leaving 10 bases of the junction unmatched. In germline, CDR1 is LNHDA, CDR2 SQIVND (reference sequence). The CDR3 runs to 14 residues. The CDR3 DNA sequence: TGTGCCAGTAACAGCGGGGTAGCACACGATACGCAGTATTTT. Residues: CASNSGVAHDTQYF. Complete variable domain (other parts from reference TRBV19 and TRBJ2-3): DGGITQSPKYLFRKEGQNVTLSCEQNLNHDAMYWYRQDPGQGLRLIYYSQIVNDFQKGDIAEGYSVSREKKESFPLTVTSAQKNPTAFYLCASNSGVAHDTQYFGPGTRLTVL.

Details on this clone: Other DNA variants within this sample encode the same CDR3. This chain uses TRBV28 with TRBJ2-7; D is perhaps TRBD1 (6 bases). V dropped 2 bases and J dropped 2 bases, with 10 bases sitting between them. Germline assignment: CDR1 MDHEN and CDR2 SYDVKM. CDR3 length: 14 amino acids. The CDR3 reads CASSLRGGAYEQYF. The CDR3 nucleotides read TGTGCCAGCAGTTTACGTGGGGGCGCCTACGAGCAGTACTTC.

This chain links TRBV28 with TRBJ2-5; a possible D gene is TRBD2 (6 bases). Germline CDR1 MDHEN, CDR2 SYDVKM. The CDR3 runs 14 residues. V was clipped by 6 bases and J by 5 bases, with 16 bases between them. This CDR3 is CASSPGRGMETQYF. In DNA form, the CDR3 reads TGTGCCAGCAGCCCCGGACGGGGGATGGAGACCCAGTACTTC.

The rearrangement joins TRBV5-1 to TRBJ1-1; D gene uncertain. There are 14 residues in the CDR3. The V gene lost 4 bases and the J gene lost 3 bases, with 13 bases spanning the gap. Germline CDR1 SGHRS, CDR2 YFSETQ. CDR3 in DNA: TGCGCCAGCAGCCTTTATTCTGCGGACACTGAAGCTTTCTTT. Its translation: CASSLYSADTEAFF.

This rearrangement joins TRBV5-4 to TRBJ2-5; TRBD1 matches 7 bases. The CDR3 is 13 amino acids. The trim removed 4 bases at V and 4 bases at J, leaving 4 bases unmatched. Germline CDR1 reads SGHNT; CDR2 reads YYREEE (reference sequence). The chain's CDR3 is CASSQHRGETQYF. In DNA form, the CDR3 reads TGTGCCAGCAGCCAGCACAGGGGAGAGACCCAGTACTTC.

This clone was detected only a few times. The chain has TRBV19 and TRBJ2-7; unclear D gene. The CDR3 is 12 residues long. CDR1 is LNHDA and CDR2 is SQIVND in the germline V gene (reference sequence). V lost 3 bases and J lost 6, with 9 bases in between. The CDR3 sequence is CASSMGLGEQYF. DNA for the CDR3: TGTGCCAGTAGTATGGGGTTGGGCGAGCAGTACTTC. Filled out from reference TRBV19 and TRBJ2-7, the complete variable domain reads DGGITQSPKYLFRKEGQNVTLSCEQNLNHDAMYWYRQDPGQGLRLIYYSQIVNDFQKGDIAEGYSVSREKKESFPLTVTSAQKNPTAFYLCASSMGLGEQYFGPGTRLTVT.

The chain uses TRBV2 and TRBJ2-3, with D possibly matching TRBD2 (6 bases). V shed 4 bases and J shed 5 bases, with 16 bases lying between them. The CDR3 consists of 15 residues. Germline CDR1 SNHLY, CDR2 FYNNEI. Here the CDR3 DNA reads TGTGCCAGCAGTGGTCGGCGGGACCGGGGAGATACGCAGTATTTT. Its protein is CASSGRRDRGDTQYF.

This clone was seen more than once but under ten times. The genes are TRBV9 and TRBJ2-7; the match to TRBD1 covers 7 bases. The V and J ends lost 0 bases and 2 bases, in that order; junction bases with no gene match: 2. This CDR3 region has 14 residues. Germline loops: CDR1 SGDLS, CDR2 YYNGEE. The CDR3 spells CASSVGQGTYEQYF. In DNA, the CDR3 is TGTGCCAGCAGCGTAGGACAGGGAACCTACGAGCAGTACTTC.

The chain employs TRBV28 and TRBJ2-1; TRBD2 matches at 10 bases. The germline V gene encodes CDR1 MDHEN and CDR2 SYDVKM. Germline trimming cut 6 bases from V and 4 bases from J; bases unmatched to any gene: 6. This CDR3 region has 15 residues. CDR3: CASRALAGVYNEQFF. CDR3 DNA sequence: TGTGCCAGCAGAGCCCTAGCGGGAGTATACAATGAGCAGTTCTTC.

Concerning this clone: The sample carries other DNA sequences with the same CDR3. The genes are TRBV28 and TRBJ2-7; D is unclear. The V gene lost 2 bases and the J gene lost 4 bases, with 6 bases spanning the gap. Per the germline V gene, CDR1 is MDHEN and CDR2 is SYDVKM. This CDR3 has 12 amino acids. CDR3 protein: CASSLSSYEQYF. In DNA form, the CDR3 reads TGTGCCAGCAGTTTAAGTTCATACGAGCAGTACTTC.

The gene calls are TRBV9 and TRBJ2-5; TRBD1 agrees at 9 bases. The CDR3 has 15 amino acids. V shed 4 bases and J 5 bases; nucleotides not matched to a gene: 9. The germline CDR1 and CDR2 sequences are SGDLS and YYNGEE. This CDR3 reads CASSFSGTGQETQYF. Here the CDR3 DNA reads TGTGCCAGCAGCTTCTCCGGGACAGGGCAGGAGACCCAGTACTTC.

The V gene is TRBV28, the J gene TRBJ2-5; no reliable D call. V lost 3 bases and J 5 bases, leaving 19 bases between the germline ends. This CDR3 is built from 16 residues. Germline V lookup: CDR1 MDHEN, CDR2 SYDVKM. CDR3 residues: CASSLPASPESETQYF. CDR3 DNA sequence: TGTGCCAGCAGTTTGCCGGCATCACCCGAGTCGGAGACCCAGTACTTC.

The table lists this clone with a count of one. This CDR3 is also generated by other DNA sequences in the sample. The chain links TRBV14 to TRBJ2-7; D not resolved. With 1 base removed from V and 2 bases from J, the gap between germline ends came to 12 bases. The CDR3 is made up of 15 amino acids. Germline V gene data show CDR1 as SGHDN and CDR2 as FVKESK. This CDR3 reads CASSQVVSEPYEQYF. In DNA form, the CDR3 reads TGTGCCAGCAGCCAAGTAGTTAGTGAACCCTACGAGCAGTACTTC.

The rearrangement uses TRBV13 and TRBJ2-5; 7 bases align to TRBD1. From germline, CDR1 is PRHDT and CDR2 FYEKMQ (reference sequence). Trimming at V came to 5 bases and at J to 5 bases, leaving 8 bases not matched to a gene. The CDR3 loop spans 14 amino acids. CDR3 DNA: TGTGCCAGCAGCGAGCGAGGGGGCAAGGAGACCCAGTACTTC. This gives the protein CASSERGGKETQYF.